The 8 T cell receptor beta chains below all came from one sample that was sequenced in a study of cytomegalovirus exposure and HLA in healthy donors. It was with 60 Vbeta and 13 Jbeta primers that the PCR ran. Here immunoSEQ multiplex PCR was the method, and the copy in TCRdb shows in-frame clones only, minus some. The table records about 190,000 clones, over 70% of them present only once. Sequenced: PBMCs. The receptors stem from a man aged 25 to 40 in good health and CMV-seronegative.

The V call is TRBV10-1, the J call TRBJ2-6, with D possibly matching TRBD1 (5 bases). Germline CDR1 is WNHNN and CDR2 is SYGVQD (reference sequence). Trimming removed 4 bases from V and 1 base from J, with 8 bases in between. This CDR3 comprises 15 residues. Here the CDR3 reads CASSVSGSGANVLTF. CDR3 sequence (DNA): TGCGCCAGCAGTGTCTCAGGGTCTGGGGCCAACGTCCTGACTTTC.

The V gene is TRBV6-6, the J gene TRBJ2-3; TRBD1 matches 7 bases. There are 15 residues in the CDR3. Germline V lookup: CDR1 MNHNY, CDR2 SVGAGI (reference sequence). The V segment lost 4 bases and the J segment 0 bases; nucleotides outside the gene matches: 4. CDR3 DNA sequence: TGTGCCAGCAGTTGGGACAGACCTAGCACAGATACGCAGTATTTT. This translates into CASSWDRPSTDTQYF.

The CDR3 reads CASSEGWGGEQYF. The CDR3 coding sequence is TGTGCCAGCAGTGAAGGGTGGGGGGGCGAGCAGTACTTC. The chain is built from TRBV6-1 and TRBJ2-7; 7 nucleotides line up with TRBD2. This CDR3 has 13 amino acids. V shed 1 base, J shed 6 bases, and the junction held 3 bases outside the gene matches. Per germline, CDR1 MNHNS and CDR2 SASEGT.

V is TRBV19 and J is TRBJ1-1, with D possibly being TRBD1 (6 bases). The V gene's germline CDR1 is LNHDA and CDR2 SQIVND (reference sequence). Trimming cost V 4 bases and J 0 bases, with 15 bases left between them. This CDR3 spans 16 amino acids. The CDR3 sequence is CASSRDPRGLNTEAFF. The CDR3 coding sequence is TGTGCCAGTAGTAGGGACCCCAGGGGACTGAACACTGAAGCTTTCTTT.

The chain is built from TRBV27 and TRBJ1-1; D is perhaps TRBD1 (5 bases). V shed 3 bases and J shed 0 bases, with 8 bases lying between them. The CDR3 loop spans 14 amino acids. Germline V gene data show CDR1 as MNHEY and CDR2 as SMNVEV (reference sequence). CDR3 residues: CASSFQGMNTEAFF. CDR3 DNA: TGTGCCAGCAGTTTTCAGGGCATGAACACTGAAGCTTTCTTT.

The DNA for the CDR3 is TGTGCCAGCAGTCCCGGGACAGCCAACACTGAAGCTTTCTTT. It yields the protein CASSPGTANTEAFF. The chain couples TRBV5-5 to TRBJ1-1; 7 positions agree with TRBD1. Germline V gene lookup returns CDR1 SGHKS and CDR2 YYEKEE (reference sequence). The CDR3 is made up of 14 amino acids. V was clipped by 5 bases and J by 2 bases; unmatched bases: 6.

CDR3 in amino acids: CASSLGGYNYGYTF. The DNA for the CDR3 is TGTGCCAGCAGCTTAGGCGGATATAACTATGGCTACACCTTC. The chain joins TRBV7-9 to TRBJ1-2; no reliable D call. Trimming took off 1 base at V and 1 base at J, with 7 bases between the two ends. The CDR3 totals 14 residues. Germline V gene sequence: CDR1 SEHNR, CDR2 FQNEAQ (reference sequence).

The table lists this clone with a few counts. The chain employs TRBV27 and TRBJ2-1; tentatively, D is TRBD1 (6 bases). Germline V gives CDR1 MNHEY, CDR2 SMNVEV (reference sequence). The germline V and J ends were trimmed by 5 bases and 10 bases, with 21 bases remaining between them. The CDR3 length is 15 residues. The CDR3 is CASSADRMPIREQFF. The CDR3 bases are TGTGCCAGCAGTGCCGACAGGATGCCCATTCGAGAGCAGTTCTTC.